Following are 32 T cell receptor beta chains from one sample sequenced in a study of T-cell memory formation after mild COVID-19. TCRdb independently ran MiXCR on the 5' RACE reads; one entry per CDR3 protein. This table has around 310,000 distinct CDR3 sequences, 20% to 25% appearing once. Sequenced sample: PBMCs or a T cell subset sorted from them (not recorded which). The origin of the receptors is a man younger than 35 who had mild COVID-19 (a few samples of this study predate the infection). Cell type and time point are not known.

This clonotype was detected ten times or more. V is TRBV7-8 and J is TRBJ2-7; 7 bases map to TRBD1. This CDR3 has 14 amino acids. The ends lost 8 bases at V and 2 bases at J; junction bases unmatched: 9. Germline CDR1 and CDR2: SGHVS and FQNEAQ. The CDR3: CASQGDSATYEQYF. DNA of the CDR3: TGTGCCAGCCAGGGGGACAGCGCAACCTACGAGCAGTACTTC.

In its sample, this clonotype was seen a few times. This chain uses TRBV20-1 with TRBJ2-3, with D tentatively TRBD1 (6 bases). V lost 2 bases, J lost 3 bases, and 15 bases lay in between. CDR3 length equals 15 residues. Germline assignment: CDR1 DFQATT and CDR2 SNEGSKA (reference sequence). CDR3 coding DNA: TGCAGTGCTAGATCCCTACTGGGGGCTACAGATACGCAGTATTTT. The encoded protein is CSARSLLGATDTQYF.

This clonotype was counted a single time. This chain uses TRBV6-6 with TRBJ1-1, with D possibly being TRBD1 (6 bases). CDR1 MNHNY and CDR2 SVGAGI come from the germline V gene (reference sequence). The CDR3 spans 14 residues. Trimming removed 7 bases at V and 0 bases at J, with 12 bases between. The chain's CDR3 is CASITRGMNTEAFF. The CDR3, as DNA: TGTGCCAGCATCACGAGGGGGATGAACACTGAAGCTTTCTTT.

V is TRBV20-1 and J is TRBJ2-3; a weak D match, TRBD2 (5 bases). Trimming removed 1 base at V and 1 base at J, with 9 bases between. The CDR3 spans 14 residues. CDR1 and CDR2 from the germline V gene are DFQATT and SNEGSKA (reference sequence). The CDR3 bases are TGCAGTGCTAGAGGAACGAGGGGCACAGATACGCAGTATTTT. It encodes CSARGTRGTDTQYF.

The V and J genes are TRBV5-1 and TRBJ1-2; D unresolved. Trimming took 5 bases from V and 7 from J, leaving 9 bases between them. Looked up from germline, CDR1 is SGHRS and CDR2 is YFSETQ. The CDR3 is made up of 11 amino acids. The CDR3 is CASRANAGYTF. CDR3 DNA sequence: TGCGCCAGCAGGGCCAACGCTGGCTACACCTTC.

This chain connects TRBV7-6 to TRBJ2-5; unclear D gene. The germline V and J ends were trimmed by 5 bases and 3 bases, with 13 bases remaining between them. CDR1 is SGHVS and CDR2 is FNYEAQ in the germline V gene. The CDR3 totals 14 residues. The DNA for the CDR3 is TGTGCCAGCAGCCCACAGCCCCTCGAAGAGACCCAGTACTTC. It specifies CASSPQPLEETQYF.

This clonotype came up a few times. The chain has TRBV12-3 or TRBV12-4 and TRBJ1-6, with D hard to call. The CDR3 has 14 amino acids. V was cut by 8 bases and J by 3 bases, with 11 bases left in between. Written as DNA, the CDR3 is TGTGCCAGCGGCGATACTTACTATAATTCACCCCTCCACTTT. This sequence encodes CASGDTYYNSPLHF.

In this sample, this clonotype turned up a few times. This chain links TRBV7-9 with TRBJ1-1, with D possibly being TRBD1 (5 bases). Germline V CDR1 and CDR2: SEHNR, FQNEAQ (reference sequence). The CDR3 loop spans 16 amino acids. V was trimmed by 5 bases and J by 0 bases, leaving 16 bases between them. The CDR3 DNA reads TGTGCCAGCAGCCGCGGGAAGGTAGGGGTGAACACTGAAGCTTTCTTT. Translation gives CASSRGKVGVNTEAFF.

The V and J genes are TRBV30 and TRBJ2-5; the D gene is possibly TRBD1 (5 bases). The CDR3 totals 14 residues. V lost 8 bases and J lost 1, with 17 bases in between. The germline CDR1 and CDR2 sequences are GTSNPN and SVGIG (reference sequence). This CDR3 is CASWGKTVQETQYF. For the CDR3, the DNA is TGTGCCAGCTGGGGCAAGACCGTCCAAGAGACCCAGTACTTC.

The rearrangement joins TRBV19 to TRBJ2-7; D gene uncertain. Germline V gene lookup returns CDR1 LNHDA and CDR2 SQIVND (reference sequence). CDR3 length equals 15 residues. Trimming removed 4 bases at V and 2 bases at J, with 15 bases between. CDR3 DNA: TGTGCCAGTAGTACCTGTCGGACCGGAACCTACGAGCAGTACGTC. Translated, it gives CASSTCRTGTYEQYV.

J is TRBJ1-5 and V is TRBV6-5; D perhaps matches TRBD1 (5 bases). The CDR3 has 16 amino acids. V was trimmed by 0 bases and J by 7 bases, leaving 16 bases between them. The germline gives CDR1 MNHEY, CDR2 SVGAGI. This CDR3 is CASSYSPLDGTQPQHF. The CDR3 DNA sequence: TGTGCCAGCAGTTACTCCCCGCTGGATGGGACGCAGCCCCAGCATTTT.

This clonotype was detected a few times. This chain uses TRBV7-6 with TRBJ1-1; 12 nucleotides align to TRBD1. CDR1 SGHVS and CDR2 FNYEAQ come from the germline V gene. The CDR3 extends over 14 amino acids. V lost 5 bases to trimming and J lost 10 bases; unmatched junction nucleotides: 8. In DNA form, the CDR3 reads TGTGCCAGCAGCGAGGGACAGGGGGCGAGGGTAGCTTTCTTT. It specifies CASSEGQGARVAFF. Full variable domain (rest looked up from reference TRBV7-6 and TRBJ1-1): GAGVSQSPRYKVTKRGQDVALRCDPISGHVSLYWYRQALGQGPEFLTYFNYEAQQDKSGLPNDRFSAERPEGSISTLTIQRTEQRDSAMYRCASSEGQGARVAFFGQGTRLTVV.

This clonotype appeared many times. The chain uses TRBV15 and TRBJ2-7; D not certain. This CDR3 has 13 residues. Between the trimmed V and J ends, which lost 0 bases and 5 bases, there was a span of 8 bases. Per germline, CDR1 LNHNV and CDR2 YYDKDF (reference sequence). The CDR3 sequence: CATSRDPVHEQYF. CDR3 coding DNA: TGTGCCACCAGCAGAGATCCGGTGCACGAGCAGTACTTC.

The chain carries TRBV10-3 and TRBJ2-5, with 12 bases fitting TRBD2. The V gene's germline CDR1 is ENHRY and CDR2 SYGVKD. Trimming cost V 0 bases and J 1 base; bases outside gene matches: 3. The CDR3 loop spans 17 amino acids. The CDR3 sequence: CAISESGTSGLQETQYF. CDR3 coding DNA: TGTGCCATCAGTGAGTCAGGGACTAGCGGGCTCCAAGAGACCCAGTACTTC.

In this sample, this clonotype turned up many times. At one of its ends the junction is not consistent with the germline gene, which may arise from a read error. The chain joins TRBV5-1 to TRBJ2-6; D is undetermined. CDR1 SGHRS and CDR2 YFSETQ come from the germline V gene. The CDR3 consists of 13 residues. As DNA, the CDR3 is TGTGCCAGCAGCTTCTCTGGGGCCAACGTCCTGACTTTC. Translated, it gives CASSFSGANVLTF.

The chain links TRBV5-1 to TRBJ2-3; D remains unclear. The CDR3 is 12 amino acids. The V gene's germline CDR1 is SGHRS and CDR2 YFSETQ. V was shortened by 3 bases and J by 6 bases, with 8 bases between the two germline ends. CDR3 coding DNA: TGCGCCAGCAGCTATAATTCCGATACGCAGTATTTT. It is translated as CASSYNSDTQYF.

The genes are TRBV6-2 or TRBV6-3 and TRBJ2-7; D gene unclear. The CDR3 has 14 amino acids. Germline V gene data show CDR1 as MNHEY and CDR2 as SVGEGT. Trimming left V 6 bases short and J 3 bases short, with 15 bases between. The CDR3 region is CASSAEGRGYEQYF. The CDR3, as DNA: TGTGCCAGCAGCGCTGAAGGTAGAGGCTACGAGCAGTACTTC.

The chain recombines TRBV29-1 with TRBJ1-1; D call uncertain. With 4 bases removed from V and 0 bases from J, the gap between germline ends came to 12 bases. The CDR3 length is 14 residues. Germline loops: CDR1 SQVTM, CDR2 ANQGSEA. The CDR3 bases are TGCAGCGTTGGGAGGAAGTCCATGAACACTGAAGCTTTCTTT. This gives the protein CSVGRKSMNTEAFF.

This clonotype showed up just a few times. The chain combines TRBV24-1 with TRBJ2-3, with a possible D match to TRBD1 (5 bases). Germline CDR1 is KGHDR and CDR2 is SFDVKD. The CDR3 consists of 15 residues. The V and J ends lost 0 bases and 1 base respectively, with 7 bases between them. CDR3 sequence (DNA): TGTGCCACCAGTGATTTGGGGGCCGGCACAGATACGCAGTATTTT. Amino acids: CATSDLGAGTDTQYF.

The J gene is TRBJ1-4, the V gene TRBV7-9; TRBD1 might be the D (6 bases). CDR3 size: 15 residues. Germline V gene sequence: CDR1 SEHNR, CDR2 FQNEAQ (reference sequence). Trimming took off 1 base at V and 5 bases at J, with 11 bases between the two ends. The CDR3 sequence: CASSLGGQGNEKLFF. CDR3 nucleotides: TGTGCCAGCAGCTTAGGAGGGCAGGGGAATGAAAAACTGTTTTTT.

The V call is TRBV20-1, the J call TRBJ2-3; 7 positions match TRBD1. J lost 5 bases, V lost 5 bases, and 13 bases had no gene match. The CDR3 sequence is 15 residues long. Germline CDR1 is DFQATT and CDR2 is SNEGSKA (reference sequence). The CDR3 spells CSAQLTGVSLDTQYF. CDR3 nucleotide sequence: TGCAGTGCTCAATTAACAGGGGTCTCTTTAGATACGCAGTATTTT.

The rearrangement links TRBV10-3 to TRBJ1-1, with a weak D call TRBD1 (5 bases). CDR1 and CDR2 (germline): ENHRY, SYGVKD. The length of the CDR3 is 12 residues. Deletions cut 6 bases from V and 8 bases from J, with 13 bases between. In DNA form, the CDR3 reads TGTGCCATCAGATCCAGGGAAGACGAAGCTTTCTTT. It is translated as CAIRSREDEAFF.

This clonotype was counted many times. The genes are TRBV11-2 and TRBJ2-3; D is undetermined. V lost 2 bases and J 4 bases, leaving 10 bases between the germline ends. CDR1 and CDR2 from the germline V gene are SGHAT and FQNNGV. The CDR3 totals 14 residues. Here the CDR3 reads CASSLPSRPDTQYF. CDR3 in DNA: TGTGCCAGCAGCTTACCATCCCGACCAGATACGCAGTATTTT.

In its sample, this clonotype was seen a few times. V usage is TRBV15 and J usage is TRBJ1-1, with D possibly being TRBD1 (6 bases). Per germline, CDR1 LNHNV and CDR2 YYDKDF (reference sequence). The CDR3 is 13 amino acids. Trimming left V 3 bases short and J 1 base short, with 6 bases between. The CDR3 sequence is CATSRDRNTEAFF. CDR3 nucleotide sequence: TGTGCCACCAGCAGGGACAGGAACACTGAAGCTTTCTTT.

A few counts support this clonotype. J is TRBJ1-6 and V is TRBV12-3 or TRBV12-4; a possible D gene is TRBD1 (6 bases). The CDR3 is 14 amino acids. V lost 5 bases, J lost 7 bases, and 12 bases lay in between. As DNA, the CDR3 is TGTGCCAGCAGTCAACAGGGAGAGAATTCACCCCTCCACTTT. Translation gives CASSQQGENSPLHF.

V is TRBV5-1 and J is TRBJ1-6, with D possibly TRBD1 on 5 matching bases. The CDR3 runs 17 residues. CDR1 is SGHRS, CDR2 YFSETQ, per germline. Deletions cut 0 bases from V and 1 base from J, with 11 bases between. CDR3 sequence (DNA): TGCGCCAGCAGCTTGGGCCAAGGGGTTTCCTATAATTCACCCCTCCACTTT. Its protein product is CASSLGQGVSYNSPLHF.

This clonotype was detected only a few times. The CDR3 protein is CASSMDGLGNEKLFF. Here the CDR3 DNA reads TGTGCCAGCAGCATGGACGGTCTAGGGAATGAAAAACTGTTTTTT. The V call is TRBV7-8, the J call TRBJ1-4; D is unclear. V was shortened by 5 bases and J by 5 bases, with 15 bases between the two germline ends. Germline V gene data show CDR1 as SGHVS and CDR2 as FQNEAQ. The CDR3 is 15 amino acids.

The gene calls are TRBV4-3 and TRBJ2-2; D is ambiguous. The germline CDR1 and CDR2 sequences are LGHNA and YSLEER. This CDR3 region has 16 residues. With 2 bases removed from V and 3 bases from J, the gap between germline ends came to 13 bases. The CDR3 spells CASSQRVWPDTGELFF. The CDR3 DNA sequence: TGCGCCAGCAGCCAAAGGGTCTGGCCGGACACCGGGGAGCTGTTTTTT.

This chain uses TRBV2 with TRBJ2-2; no definite D call. The CDR3 is made up of 15 amino acids. V was shortened by 6 bases and J by 0 bases, with 11 bases between the two germline ends. Germline V gene sequence: CDR1 SNHLY, CDR2 FYNNEI. The CDR3 region is CASRALPANTGELFF. CDR3 sequence (DNA): TGTGCCAGCAGGGCCCTTCCTGCGAACACCGGGGAGCTGTTTTTT.

The chain links TRBV15 to TRBJ2-3, with D perhaps TRBD2 (5 bases). Trimming removed 0 bases from V and 8 bases from J, with 21 bases in between. Per germline, CDR1 LNHNV and CDR2 YYDKDF (reference sequence). This CDR3 is 17 amino acids long. The CDR3 spells CATSREDWGAIGGTQYF. The DNA for the CDR3 is TGTGCCACCAGCAGAGAAGATTGGGGTGCCATCGGAGGTACGCAGTATTTT.

This clonotype was recorded at least ten times. The genes are TRBV5-1 and TRBJ2-1; TRBD2 matches 8 bases. The junction had 14 bases not matched to a gene; V was cut back by 4 bases and J by 2 bases. CDR1 is SGHRS, CDR2 YFSETQ, per germline. The CDR3 spans 18 residues. The DNA for the CDR3 is TGCGCCAGCAGCGGAATATCCCTAGCGGGCTCCCCCTACAATGAGCAGTTCTTC. Residues: CASSGISLAGSPYNEQFF.

This clonotype was counted a few times. The chain recombines TRBV24-1 with TRBJ2-1, with 11 bases fitting TRBD1. The length of the CDR3 is 16 residues. Germline loops: CDR1 KGHDR, CDR2 SFDVKD. V lost 4 bases and J lost 7; bases outside the gene matches: 8. CDR3 nucleotide sequence: TGTGCCACCAGTGACCCCGGGACAGGGGGGCTAAATGAGCAGTTCTTC. Amino acids: CATSDPGTGGLNEQFF.